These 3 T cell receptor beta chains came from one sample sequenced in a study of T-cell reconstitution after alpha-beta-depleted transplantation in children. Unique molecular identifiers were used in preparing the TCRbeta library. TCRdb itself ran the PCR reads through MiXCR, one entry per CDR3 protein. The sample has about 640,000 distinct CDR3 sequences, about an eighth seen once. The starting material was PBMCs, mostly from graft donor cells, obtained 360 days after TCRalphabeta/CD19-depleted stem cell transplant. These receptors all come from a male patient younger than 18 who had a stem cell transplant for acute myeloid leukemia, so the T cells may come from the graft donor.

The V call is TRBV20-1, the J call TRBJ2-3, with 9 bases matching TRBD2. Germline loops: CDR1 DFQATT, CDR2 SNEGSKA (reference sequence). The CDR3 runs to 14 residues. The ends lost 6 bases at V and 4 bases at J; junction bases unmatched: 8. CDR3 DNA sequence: TGCAGTGCCTTAGCGGGAGTAGGCCCAGATACGCAGTATTTT. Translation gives CSALAGVGPDTQYF.

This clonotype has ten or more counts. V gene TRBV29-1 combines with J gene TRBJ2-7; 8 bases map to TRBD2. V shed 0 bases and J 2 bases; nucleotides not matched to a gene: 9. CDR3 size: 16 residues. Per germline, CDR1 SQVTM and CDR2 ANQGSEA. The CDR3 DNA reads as TGCAGCGTTGAAGATCGTGAGCTAGCGGGTCCCTACGAGCAGTACTTC. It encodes CSVEDRELAGPYEQYF.

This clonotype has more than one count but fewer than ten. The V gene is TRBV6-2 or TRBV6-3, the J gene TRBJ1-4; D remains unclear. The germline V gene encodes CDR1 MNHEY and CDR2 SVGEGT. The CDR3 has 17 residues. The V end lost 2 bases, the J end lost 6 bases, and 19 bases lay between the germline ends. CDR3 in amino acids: CASSYPKDGRIYEKLFF. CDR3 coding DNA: TGTGCCAGCAGTTACCCTAAGGACGGAAGGATTTATGAAAAACTGTTTTTT.